These T cell receptor beta chains were read from a single sample in a study of T cell responses to AZD1222 COVID-19 vaccine. Assay used: immunoSEQ multiplex PCR; TCRdb lists only in-frame clones, some missing. The sample consists of about 140,000 clones, 88% of them appearing once. This material consisted of peripheral blood, taken 28 days after the second AZD1222 dose. The receptors come from an adult who received the AZD1222 COVID-19 vaccine. CDR3s include the opening cysteine and the closing phenylalanine or tryptophan. D genes are given only for firm matches. Clone size is not always given. Where it is, it says once, few, many or a class for expanded clones.

cdr3_nt cdr3_aa d_call j_call clone_size v_call
TGTGCCTGGAAATTAAAGGGAGCGGATAATTCACCCCTCCACTTT CAWKLKGADNSPLHF . TRBJ1-6 . TRBV30
TGCAGCGTGGCCCCCGGGACTAGCGTCTCCTACGAGCAGTACTTC CSVAPGTSVSYEQYF TRBD2 TRBJ2-7 . TRBV29-1
TGTGCCAGTGGGTGGTTCGGGATAGCGGGGCGGAATGAGCAGTTCTTC CASGWFGIAGRNEQFF TRBD2 TRBJ2-1 . TRBV19
TGTGCCATCAGTGTCACCGGACAGCAGAATCAGCCCCAGCATTTT CAISVTGQQNQPQHF . TRBJ1-5 . TRBV10-3
TGTGCCAGCAGTGAAGTAGTGGGCAACACCGGGGAGCTGTTTTTT CASSEVVGNTGELFF . TRBJ2-2 . TRBV6-1
TGTGCCTGGAGTGTACCGGGGACGGCTTTCTTT CAWSVPGTAFF . TRBJ1-1 . TRBV30
TGCAGCGTCCATAGCGGTCTTCCCACAGATACGCAGTATTTT CSVHSGLPTDTQYF . TRBJ2-3 . TRBV29-1
TGTGCCAGCAGCGGAAGGACTCGGGGGGGCTATACAGATACGCAGTATTTT CASSGRTRGGYTDTQYF TRBD2 TRBJ2-3 . TRBV14
TGCGCCAGCAGGCCCGGGACAACGGGGTACAATGAGCAGTTCTTC CASRPGTTGYNEQFF . TRBJ2-1 few TRBV4-1
TGCGCCAGCAGCCAAGAAGGCGGCCTAGCGGGGATCTCCTACGAGCAGTACTTC CASSQEGGLAGISYEQYF TRBD2 TRBJ2-7 . TRBV4-1
TGTGCCAGCAGTGAAGGGGTATTTTGGGACGCCACAGATACGCAGTATTTT CASSEGVFWDATDTQYF . TRBJ2-3 . TRBV6-1
TGTGCCAGCAGTTTTCCGGAGTCACCCCTCCACTTT CASSFPESPLHF . TRBJ1-6 . TRBV12-3/TRBV12-4
TGTGCCAGTAGTACGGGACAGCTAACCGGGGAGCTGTTTTTT CASSTGQLTGELFF TRBD1 TRBJ2-2 . TRBV19